These 15 T cell receptor beta chains were all obtained from the same sample, sequenced in a study of beta chain features in type 1 diabetes. Expressed TCRB transcripts were sequenced after all isolated RNA was converted to cDNA. Generated by immunoSEQ multiplex PCR, the TCRdb table keeps only in-frame clones and is missing some. The sample comprises 150,000 to 170,000 clones, about 7.3% of which are singletons, and 0.65% rests with the top ten. Material for sequencing was central memory CD4+ T cells from blood. These receptors were obtained from a man aged 18 to 30 in good health.

V usage is TRBV6-1 and J usage is TRBJ2-7; D is possibly TRBD1 (6 bases). CDR3 length: 13 residues. The germline CDR1 and CDR2 sequences are MNHNS and SASEGT. V dropped 10 bases and J dropped 3 bases, with 16 bases sitting between them. The CDR3 nucleotides are TGTGCCACCACTCCGGACAGCTACTACGAGCAGTACTTC. Protein: CATTPDSYYEQYF.

The J gene is TRBJ1-1, the V gene TRBV7-9; possible D gene TRBD1, 5 bases. The CDR3 runs to 19 residues. V gave up 3 bases and J gave up 0 bases, with 23 bases separating them. CDR1 and CDR2 (germline): SEHNR, FQNEAQ (reference sequence). CDR3 amino acids: CASSLLVLRQQVMNTEAFF. DNA for the CDR3: TGTGCCAGCAGCTTGCTCGTTCTTAGACAGCAAGTAATGAACACTGAAGCTTTCTTT.

This rearrangement joins TRBV11-2 to TRBJ1-1; 8 bases fit TRBD1. V lost 7 bases to trimming and J lost 0 bases; unmatched junction nucleotides: 4. The CDR3 covers 14 residues. Per the germline V gene, CDR1 is SGHAT and CDR2 is FQNNGV. Written as DNA, the CDR3 is TGTGCCAGCAAAACGACAGGGGTGAACACTGAAGCTTTCTTT. Protein: CASKTTGVNTEAFF. Filled out from reference TRBV11-2 and TRBJ1-1, the complete variable domain reads EAGVAQSPRYKIIEKRQSVAFWCNPISGHATLYWYQQILGQGPKLLIQFQNNGVVDDSQLPKDRFSAERLKGVDSTLKIQPAKLEDSAVYLCASKTTGVNTEAFFGQGTRLTVV.

This clone turned up a few times. J is TRBJ2-3 and V is TRBV7-9; no definite D call. The CDR3 has 16 residues. The germline V and J ends were trimmed by 0 bases and 8 bases, with 18 bases remaining between them. Germline assignment: CDR1 SEHNR and CDR2 FQNEAQ (reference sequence). The CDR3 nucleotides are TGTGCCAGCAGCTTAGCGTCAGGATTTATCTACGGTACGCAGTATTTT. Encoded protein: CASSLASGFIYGTQYF.

This clone occurred a few times. V and J are TRBV2 and TRBJ1-2; D might be TRBD1 (5 bases). This CDR3 has 14 amino acids. The germline V gene encodes CDR1 SNHLY and CDR2 FYNNEI. V gave up 1 base and J gave up 6 bases, with 12 bases separating them. In DNA, the CDR3 is TGTGCCAGCAGTGAAGTAGGGGAACCGAATGGCTACACCTTC. Amino acid sequence: CASSEVGEPNGYTF.

The chain is built from TRBV6-5 and TRBJ2-7; D not resolved. Trimming left V 6 bases short and J 3 bases short, with 15 bases between. The CDR3 loop spans 14 amino acids. Germline V gene lookup returns CDR1 MNHEY and CDR2 SVGAGI. Here the CDR3 reads CASRRLGAVYEQYF. The CDR3 DNA follows: TGTGCCAGCAGACGACTCGGAGCCGTCTACGAGCAGTACTTC.

The table lists this clone with many counts. The CDR3 reads CSVEGGLAGIDEQFF. The DNA of the CDR3 is TGCAGCGTTGAAGGGGGACTAGCGGGGATCGATGAGCAGTTCTTC. The chain joins TRBV29-1 to TRBJ2-1, with 13 positions matching TRBD2. CDR3 length equals 15 residues. With 1 base clipped from V and 8 bases from J, the junction kept 5 bases outside the gene matches. Germline CDR1 reads SQVTM; CDR2 reads ANQGSEA.

This clone was seen many times. The chain is built from TRBV5-6 and TRBJ1-2; D perhaps matches TRBD1 (5 bases). The germline CDR1 and CDR2 sequences are SGHDT and YYEEEE. V was pared by 2 bases and J by 4 bases, with 12 bases between. The CDR3 runs 14 residues. In nucleotides, the CDR3 is TGTGCCAGCAGCTTCGACCAGGGTAGCTATGGCTACACCTTC. Protein sequence: CASSFDQGSYGYTF.

The rearrangement links TRBV14 to TRBJ2-2; D ambiguous. The CDR3 sequence is 14 residues long. The V gene lost 4 bases and the J gene lost 4 bases, with 10 bases spanning the gap. The germline V gene has CDR1 SGHDN and CDR2 FVKESK. Written as DNA, the CDR3 is TGTGCCAGCAGCCCCCATAGTTCCACCGGGGAGCTGTTTTTT. This encodes CASSPHSSTGELFF.

This clone was observed a handful of times. This chain uses TRBV7-2 with TRBJ2-4; a possible D gene is TRBD2 (7 bases). V lost 1 base and J 6 bases, leaving 13 bases between the germline ends. The V gene's germline CDR1 is SGHTA and CDR2 FQGNSA. This CDR3 comprises 15 residues. The CDR3 DNA follows: TGTGCCAGCAGCTTAGGGGGGGGCAGGAGAAACATTCAGTACTTC. Translating it yields CASSLGGGRRNIQYF. Based on the CDR3 plus reference TRBV7-2 and TRBJ2-4, the full variable domain is GAGVSQSPSNKVTEKGKDVELRCDPISGHTALYWYRQSLGQGLEFLIYFQGNSAPDKSGLPSDRFSAERTGGSVSTLTIQRTQQEDSAVYLCASSLGGGRRNIQYFGAGTRLSVL.

The chain joins TRBV2 to TRBJ2-1, with TRBD2 identical over 11 bases. The CDR3 has 15 residues. The ends lost 2 bases at V and 5 bases at J; junction bases unmatched: 2. The germline gives CDR1 SNHLY, CDR2 FYNNEI. CDR3 nucleotide sequence: TGTGCCAGCAGTGAAATAGCGGGGGGGCACAATGAGCAGTTCTTC. It translates to CASSEIAGGHNEQFF.

The rearrangement links TRBV6-1 to TRBJ1-1; TRBD1 might be the D (5 bases). V was shortened by 4 bases and J by 5 bases, with 14 bases between the two germline ends. CDR3 size: 14 residues. Germline-derived CDR1 and CDR2 are MNHNS and SASEGT. This CDR3 is CASSGSSQGTEAFF. The CDR3 DNA is TGTGCCAGCAGTGGCTCAAGTCAGGGAACTGAAGCTTTCTTT.

In this sample, this clone turned up a few times. V and J are TRBV4-1 and TRBJ1-6; TRBD1 matches 7 bases. The trim removed 0 bases at V and 9 bases at J, leaving 5 bases unmatched. The germline V gene has CDR1 MGHRA and CDR2 YSYEKL. The CDR3 loop spans 15 amino acids. The CDR3 sequence: CASSQEDRVGSPLHF. The CDR3 region has the DNA TGCGCCAGCAGCCAAGAAGACAGGGTGGGTTCACCCCTCCACTTT.

This clone was seen only a few times. This chain joins TRBV6-1 and TRBJ1-1; 7 bases fit TRBD1. The CDR3 contains 14 residues. CDR1 and CDR2 (germline): MNHNS, SASEGT. After removal of 2 bases from V and 6 bases from J, the junction contained 6 bases not matched to a gene. CDR3 region: CASSERGRFAEAFF. In DNA form, the CDR3 reads TGTGCCAGCAGTGAAAGGGGGCGCTTCGCTGAAGCTTTCTTT.

In its sample, this clone is medium-sized. The chain uses TRBV5-1 and TRBJ1-2; 9 bases agree with TRBD1. This CDR3 is built from 15 residues. Trimming took 3 bases from V and 4 from J; bases not matched to a gene: 7. In germline, CDR1 is SGHRS, CDR2 YFSETQ. CDR3 sequence: CASSWTGQGIYGYTF. For the CDR3, the DNA is TGCGCCAGCAGCTGGACGGGACAGGGAATCTATGGCTACACCTTC.